These T cell receptor beta chains were read from a single sample in a study of cytotoxic CD8 clonotypes in ibrutinib-treated CLL. The table came from immunoSEQ multiplex PCR; TCRdb's copy has only in-frame clones and leaves some out. The sample holds 160,000 or so clones, more than 75% seen once. Source: PBMCs, taken after 12 months of ibrutinib treatment. These receptors all stem from a human donor with chronic lymphocytic leukemia. Each CDR3 is given with its conserved first and last residue. D genes are given only for firm matches. Clone size is stated in some rows and not others, as once, few, many or a class when expanded.

j_call: TRBJ2-7; v_call: TRBV6-5; clone_size: .; d_call: TRBD1; cdr3_nt: TGTGCCAGCAGCCAAACCGGGACAGGGGTCTACGAGCAGTACTTC; cdr3_aa: CASSQTGTGVYEQYF
j_call: TRBJ2-5; v_call: TRBV27; clone_size: .; d_call: TRBD2; cdr3_nt: TGTGCCAGCAGTTTAGAGCGGGGCAGGGAGACCCAGTACTTC; cdr3_aa: CASSLERGRETQYF
j_call: TRBJ2-5; v_call: TRBV5-6; clone_size: .; d_call: .; cdr3_nt: TGTGCCAGCAGCTTTACAGTTGGAGAGACCCAGTACTTC; cdr3_aa: CASSFTVGETQYF
j_call: TRBJ2-7; v_call: TRBV5-6; clone_size: .; d_call: .; cdr3_nt: TGTGCCAGCAGCTTGGGGGGTCTATACGAGCAGTACTTC; cdr3_aa: CASSLGGLYEQYF
j_call: TRBJ2-7; v_call: TRBV6-1; clone_size: .; d_call: .; cdr3_nt: TGTGCCAGCAGTGAGCTCCAGTACTTC; cdr3_aa: CASSELQYF
j_call: TRBJ1-2; v_call: TRBV7-2; clone_size: once; d_call: .; cdr3_nt: TGTGCCAGCAGCCTGTCGTCCTATGGCTACACCTTC; cdr3_aa: CASSLSSYGYTF
j_call: TRBJ2-1; v_call: TRBV6-5; clone_size: .; d_call: .; cdr3_nt: TGTGCCAGCAGTTTGCGGGGGCAGTGGCATGAGCAGTTCTTC; cdr3_aa: CASSLRGQWHEQFF
j_call: TRBJ2-5; v_call: TRBV7-9; clone_size: .; d_call: TRBD1; cdr3_nt: TGTGCCAGCAGCTCCCCGGGACAGGGAGAGACCCAGTACTTC; cdr3_aa: CASSSPGQGETQYF
j_call: TRBJ2-3; v_call: TRBV10-3; clone_size: few; d_call: TRBD2; cdr3_nt: TGTGCCATCAGTAGACTAGCGGGGGAGTTTACAGATACGCAGTATTTT; cdr3_aa: CAISRLAGEFTDTQYF
j_call: TRBJ2-1; v_call: TRBV14; clone_size: .; d_call: .; cdr3_nt: TGTGCCAGCAGCCAAGCCAAATACAATGAGCAGTTCTTC; cdr3_aa: CASSQAKYNEQFF
j_call: TRBJ2-6; v_call: TRBV9; clone_size: .; d_call: .; cdr3_nt: TGTGCCAGCAGCTCGGGCCTAAACACTGGGGCCAACGTCCTGACTTTC; cdr3_aa: CASSSGLNTGANVLTF
j_call: TRBJ1-2; v_call: TRBV30; clone_size: .; d_call: .; cdr3_nt: TGTGCCTGGAGTGCCTCGAAGTTCTGGGCCGGCTATGGCTACACCTTC; cdr3_aa: CAWSASKFWAGYGYTF
j_call: TRBJ2-7; v_call: TRBV27; clone_size: .; d_call: .; cdr3_nt: TGTGCCAGCAGAATTACCGGGGACACACGAGGCTACGAGCAGTACTTC; cdr3_aa: CASRITGDTRGYEQYF
j_call: TRBJ2-3; v_call: TRBV14; clone_size: .; d_call: TRBD2; cdr3_nt: TGTGCCAGCAGCCACGGACTAGCGGGAGGACCTCCAGATACGCAGTATTTT; cdr3_aa: CASSHGLAGGPPDTQYF
j_call: TRBJ2-5; v_call: TRBV5-1; clone_size: few; d_call: TRBD1; cdr3_nt: TGCGCCAGCAGCTTGTCGACAGGGACGGAGACCCAGTACTTC; cdr3_aa: CASSLSTGTETQYF
j_call: TRBJ1-5; v_call: TRBV7-9; clone_size: .; d_call: .; cdr3_nt: TGTGCCAGCAGCCCTCGAGGTGATAGCAATCAGCCCCAGCATTTT; cdr3_aa: CASSPRGDSNQPQHF
j_call: TRBJ1-3; v_call: TRBV28; clone_size: .; d_call: TRBD1; cdr3_nt: TGTGCCAGCAGTACCGACAGGGACACCATATATTTT; cdr3_aa: CASSTDRDTIYF
j_call: TRBJ1-2; v_call: TRBV27; clone_size: .; d_call: .; cdr3_nt: TGTGCCAGCGGGACGCCGGATGGCTACACCTTC; cdr3_aa: CASGTPDGYTF
j_call: TRBJ1-5; v_call: TRBV10-3; clone_size: .; d_call: .; cdr3_nt: TGTGCCATCAGTGGTACGGGGGCTAGCAATCAGCCCCAGCATTTT; cdr3_aa: CAISGTGASNQPQHF
j_call: TRBJ2-7; v_call: TRBV10-3; clone_size: .; d_call: .; cdr3_nt: TGTGCCATCAGTGAGTCGCCCCTGAGGGAGCAGTACTTC; cdr3_aa: CAISESPLREQYF
j_call: TRBJ2-2; v_call: TRBV19; clone_size: .; d_call: .; cdr3_nt: TGTGCCAGTAGTATAGTGCGGAACACCGGGGAGCTGTTTTTT; cdr3_aa: CASSIVRNTGELFF
j_call: TRBJ2-1; v_call: TRBV15; clone_size: .; d_call: TRBD2; cdr3_nt: TGTGCCACCAGCAGGGAAAGTAGCGGGGGGGTTTACAATGAGCAGTTCTTC; cdr3_aa: CATSRESSGGVYNEQFF
j_call: TRBJ2-7; v_call: TRBV28; clone_size: .; d_call: .; cdr3_nt: TGTGCCAGCCTAAAGGGCGGATACGAGCAGTACTTC; cdr3_aa: CASLKGGYEQYF
j_call: TRBJ2-2; v_call: TRBV7-6; clone_size: .; d_call: TRBD2; cdr3_nt: TGTGCCAGCAGCCAATCGGGACTAGCAGGGGAGCTGTTTTTT; cdr3_aa: CASSQSGLAGELFF
j_call: TRBJ2-3; v_call: TRBV7-6; clone_size: .; d_call: .; cdr3_nt: TGTGCCAGCAGCTTAGATGGCGAGGCAGATACGCAGTATTTT; cdr3_aa: CASSLDGEADTQYF
j_call: TRBJ2-1; v_call: TRBV7-2; clone_size: .; d_call: TRBD2; cdr3_nt: TGTGCCAGCAGCTTTCCCGGACTAGCGGGGGGGACCGAGTTCTTC; cdr3_aa: CASSFPGLAGGTEFF
j_call: TRBJ2-7; v_call: TRBV5-5; clone_size: .; d_call: TRBD2; cdr3_nt: TGTGCCAGCAGCCCCTCACTAGCGGGGGGCCACGAGCAGTACTTC; cdr3_aa: CASSPSLAGGHEQYF
j_call: TRBJ1-5; v_call: TRBV15; clone_size: .; d_call: TRBD1; cdr3_nt: TGTGCCACCAGCAGAGCTCCAGGGGGTCATCAGCCCCAGCATTTT; cdr3_aa: CATSRAPGGHQPQHF
j_call: TRBJ2-7; v_call: TRBV11-2; clone_size: .; d_call: TRBD1; cdr3_nt: TGTGCCAGCAGCCCCAGGACAGGGCTCTCCTACGAGCAGTACTTC; cdr3_aa: CASSPRTGLSYEQYF
j_call: TRBJ2-3; v_call: TRBV5-1; clone_size: .; d_call: .; cdr3_nt: TGCGCCAGCAGCTTGGCGGGCTTTCCGGGCACAGATACGCAGTATTTT; cdr3_aa: CASSLAGFPGTDTQYF
j_call: TRBJ2-7; v_call: TRBV18; clone_size: .; d_call: TRBD1; cdr3_nt: TGTGCCAGCTCATCTCGGACAGGTGGTTGGGAGCAGTACTTC; cdr3_aa: CASSSRTGGWEQYF
j_call: TRBJ1-1; v_call: TRBV7-8; clone_size: .; d_call: TRBD1; cdr3_nt: TGTGCCAGCAGCCAATCGGGACAGGGGGCGACTGAAGCTTTCTTT; cdr3_aa: CASSQSGQGATEAFF
j_call: TRBJ1-2; v_call: TRBV28; clone_size: once; d_call: TRBD1; cdr3_nt: TGTGCCAGCAGCCCCCTGGGACAGGGACGATATGGCTACACCTTC; cdr3_aa: CASSPLGQGRYGYTF
j_call: TRBJ2-1; v_call: TRBV6-1; clone_size: .; d_call: TRBD2; cdr3_nt: TGTGCCAGCAGTAAGAGCGGGACTAGCGGGAATGAGCAGTTCTTC; cdr3_aa: CASSKSGTSGNEQFF
j_call: TRBJ1-2; v_call: TRBV19; clone_size: .; d_call: TRBD1; cdr3_nt: TGTGCCAGTGATGGACAGGGTGGTTTTTTTGGCTACACCTTC; cdr3_aa: CASDGQGGFFGYTF
j_call: TRBJ1-2; v_call: TRBV27; clone_size: .; d_call: TRBD1; cdr3_nt: TGTGCCAGCAAAACCGGACAGGGGTTCTTTGGCTACACCTTC; cdr3_aa: CASKTGQGFFGYTF
j_call: TRBJ2-7; v_call: TRBV28; clone_size: .; d_call: TRBD1; cdr3_nt: TGTGCCAGCAGTGCCGCCGGGACAGGGGGCTACGAGCAGTACTTC; cdr3_aa: CASSAAGTGGYEQYF
j_call: TRBJ2-1; v_call: TRBV9; clone_size: .; d_call: TRBD2; cdr3_nt: TGTGCCAGCAGCGTAGCGGGGACTAGCGGGATTCGGGTTGAGCAGTTCTTC; cdr3_aa: CASSVAGTSGIRVEQFF
j_call: TRBJ2-5; v_call: TRBV18; clone_size: .; d_call: .; cdr3_nt: TGTGCCAGCTCACCATCAGGAGCGATGGGGACCCAGTACTTC; cdr3_aa: CASSPSGAMGTQYF
j_call: TRBJ2-1; v_call: TRBV7-9; clone_size: .; d_call: .; cdr3_nt: TGTGCCAGCAGCTCGACCGGGGGCTCCGAAGAGCAGTTCTTC; cdr3_aa: CASSSTGGSEEQFF
j_call: TRBJ1-3; v_call: TRBV11-2; clone_size: .; d_call: .; cdr3_nt: TGTGCCAGCAGTTCGGACATGGGAAACACCATATATTTT; cdr3_aa: CASSSDMGNTIYF
j_call: TRBJ1-1; v_call: TRBV5-5; clone_size: .; d_call: .; cdr3_nt: TGTGCCAGCAGCTCCTATGGGGGGCTGAACACTGAAGCTTTCTTT; cdr3_aa: CASSSYGGLNTEAFF
j_call: TRBJ2-1; v_call: TRBV5-8; clone_size: .; d_call: .; cdr3_nt: TGTGCCAGCAGCTTGGATTACGGGTTGGGGCAGTTCTTC; cdr3_aa: CASSLDYGLGQFF
j_call: TRBJ2-4; v_call: TRBV27; clone_size: .; d_call: TRBD1; cdr3_nt: TGTGCCAGCAGCAACAGGGGCGCGGGCATTCAGTACTTC; cdr3_aa: CASSNRGAGIQYF
j_call: TRBJ1-4; v_call: TRBV9; clone_size: .; d_call: .; cdr3_nt: TGTGCCAGCAGCGTAGAGGGGGGCGAAAAACTGTTTTTT; cdr3_aa: CASSVEGGEKLFF
j_call: TRBJ2-2; v_call: TRBV5-1; clone_size: .; d_call: .; cdr3_nt: TGCGCCAGCAGCTTGGACACCCCGAACACCGGGGAGCTGTTTTTT; cdr3_aa: CASSLDTPNTGELFF
j_call: TRBJ2-7; v_call: TRBV5-4; clone_size: .; d_call: TRBD2; cdr3_nt: TGTGCCAGCAGCACCGGGACTAGCGGGATTCCCTACGAGCAGTACTTC; cdr3_aa: CASSTGTSGIPYEQYF
j_call: TRBJ2-2; v_call: TRBV5-1; clone_size: .; d_call: .; cdr3_nt: TGCGCCAGCAGCCCCGACCAACAGCGAGCGAGCACCGGGGAGCTGTTTTTT; cdr3_aa: CASSPDQQRASTGELFF
j_call: TRBJ2-7; v_call: TRBV9; clone_size: .; d_call: TRBD1; cdr3_nt: TGTGCCAGCAGAGCCAGCCTGGACAGGGGCGAGCAGTACTTC; cdr3_aa: CASRASLDRGEQYF
j_call: TRBJ2-1; v_call: TRBV28; clone_size: .; d_call: .; cdr3_nt: TGTGCCAGCAGGACAGCATACAATGAGCAGTTCTTC; cdr3_aa: CASRTAYNEQFF
j_call: TRBJ2-4; v_call: TRBV4-2; clone_size: .; d_call: .; cdr3_nt: TGTGCCAGCAGCACGTACACCCTAGCGGAAGGGGGAAACATTCAGTACTTC; cdr3_aa: CASSTYTLAEGGNIQYF